Presented here are 16 T cell receptor beta chains from one specimen sequenced in a study of siplizumab effects on memory and regulatory T cells. Here immunoSEQ multiplex PCR was the method, and the copy in TCRdb shows in-frame clones only, minus some. Here the sample spans roughly 120,000 clones, 80% to 95% being singletons. Sequenced material: CD4+ T cells sorted from blood. These receptors were taken from a human donor in good health.

The rearrangement joins TRBV6-5 to TRBJ1-3; 7 nucleotides agree with TRBD1. CDR3 length equals 14 residues. The germline V gene has CDR1 MNHEY and CDR2 SVGAGI. Trimming cost V 8 bases and J 1 base; bases outside gene matches: 5. The CDR3 DNA follows: TGTGCCAGCCGACAGGGAGTGTCTGGAAACACCATATATTTT. Its translation: CASRQGVSGNTIYF.

The gene calls are TRBV5-1 and TRBJ2-1, with TRBD1 identical over 8 bases. The trim removed 4 bases at V and 2 bases at J, leaving 5 bases unmatched. The V gene's germline CDR1 is SGHRS and CDR2 YFSETQ. The CDR3 is 15 amino acids. The CDR3 DNA reads TGCGCCAGCAGCCTACAGGGGGTGGCCTACAATGAGCAGTTCTTC. Translated, it gives CASSLQGVAYNEQFF.

The rearrangement uses TRBV4-1 and TRBJ2-1; D gene uncertain. Germline values: CDR1 MGHRA, CDR2 YSYEKL. V was trimmed by 3 bases and J by 4 bases, leaving 1 base between them. CDR3 size: 11 residues. The CDR3, as DNA: TGCGCCAGCAGCCAGTACAATGAGCAGTTCTTC. It yields the protein CASSQYNEQFF.

The chain has TRBV9 and TRBJ2-1; D gene unclear. The V gene's germline CDR1 is SGDLS and CDR2 YYNGEE. Trimming took off 5 bases at V and 2 bases at J, with 14 bases between the two ends. The CDR3 contains 15 residues. In nucleotides, the CDR3 is TGTGCCAGCAGGCCTCAGGTGGCCCCCTACAATGAGCAGTTCTTC. Its protein is CASRPQVAPYNEQFF.

Points on this clone: This specimen includes other DNA sequences encoding the same CDR3. The rearrangement uses TRBV7-2 and TRBJ2-5; D call uncertain. There are 11 residues in the CDR3. The ends were cut back, 5 bases at V and 5 bases at J, with 6 bases in the middle. Germline CDR1 and CDR2: SGHTA and FQGNSA. The CDR3, as DNA: TGTGCCAGCAGCCGCGAGGAGACCCAGTACTTC. The encoded protein is CASSREETQYF.

The J gene is TRBJ1-2, the V gene TRBV10-2; the D gene is possibly TRBD1 (6 bases). V lost 7 bases and J lost 3, with 18 bases in between. The CDR3 contains 15 residues. Germline V lookup: CDR1 WSHSY, CDR2 SAAADI. The CDR3 reads CASKVKAGVDYGYTF. In DNA form, the CDR3 reads TGCGCCAGCAAAGTTAAGGCAGGGGTCGACTATGGCTACACCTTC.

This chain links TRBV18 with TRBJ2-5; D unclear. Germline CDR1 and CDR2: KGHSH and LQKENI. The CDR3 spans 13 residues. V was trimmed by 0 bases and J by 4 bases, leaving 6 bases between them. This CDR3 is CASSPPSGETQYF. The CDR3 DNA reads TGTGCCAGCTCACCACCGTCAGGAGAGACCCAGTACTTC.

V and J are TRBV5-4 and TRBJ1-1; perhaps TRBD1 as D (6 bases). V shed 3 bases and J shed 2 bases, with 8 bases lying between them. CDR1 and CDR2 from the germline V gene are SGHNT and YYREEE (reference sequence). This CDR3 is 13 amino acids long. In DNA form, the CDR3 reads TGTGCCAGCAGCTCGGACAGCAACACTGAAGCTTTCTTT. It translates to CASSSDSNTEAFF.

This chain uses TRBV2 with TRBJ2-4, with TRBD2 identical over 8 bases. The CDR3 is 16 amino acids. With 0 bases clipped from V and 9 bases from J, the junction kept 10 bases outside the gene matches. Germline V CDR1 and CDR2: SNHLY, FYNNEI. The CDR3 reads CASSEALPGGPGIQYF. DNA of the CDR3: TGTGCCAGCAGTGAAGCGCTTCCGGGAGGGCCCGGCATTCAGTACTTC.

The V gene is TRBV11-2, the J gene TRBJ1-5, with unresolved D. Germline V gene sequence: CDR1 SGHAT, CDR2 FQNNGV. The CDR3 runs 13 residues. The ends were cut back, 1 base at V and 4 bases at J, with 5 bases in the middle. Here the CDR3 DNA reads TGTGCCAGCAGCTTAGCTCAGAATCAGCCCCAGCATTTT. It specifies CASSLAQNQPQHF.

A few counts support this clone. V is TRBV19 and J is TRBJ1-2, with TRBD1 identical over 9 bases. V lost 1 base to trimming and J lost 6 bases; unmatched junction nucleotides: 6. Germline CDR1 is LNHDA and CDR2 is SQIVND (reference sequence). The CDR3 loop spans 15 amino acids. The CDR3 DNA sequence: TGTGCCAGTAGTATAGCCCTAGGGACAGGGCATGGCTACACCTTC. It specifies CASSIALGTGHGYTF. The entire variable domain, with the rest obtained from reference TRBV19 and TRBJ1-2, is as follows: DGGITQSPKYLFRKEGQNVTLSCEQNLNHDAMYWYRQDPGQGLRLIYYSQIVNDFQKGDIAEGYSVSREKKESFPLTVTSAQKNPTAFYLCASSIALGTGHGYTFGSGTRLTVV.

The chain links TRBV29-1 to TRBJ2-1; tentatively, D is TRBD1 or TRBD2 (5 bases each). V was pared by 6 bases and J by 5 bases, with 20 bases between. CDR1 and CDR2 from the germline V gene are SQVTM and ANQGSEA. The CDR3 runs to 15 residues. The CDR3 loop reads CSVGWGRPPNNEQFF. CDR3 nucleotide sequence: TGCAGCGTGGGGTGGGGACGCCCGCCGAACAATGAGCAGTTCTTC.

The rearrangement joins TRBV12-5 to TRBJ2-2; D is unclear. The CDR3 loop spans 16 amino acids. The germline V and J ends were trimmed by 0 bases and 7 bases, with 15 bases remaining between them. CDR1 and CDR2 (germline): LGHNT, FRNRAP. Here the CDR3 DNA reads TGTGCTAGTGGTTTGGTACTAAGGACCCTCCACGGGGAGCTGTTTTTT. Amino acids: CASGLVLRTLHGELFF. The full variable domain, completed using reference TRBV12-5 and TRBJ2-2, is DARVTQTPRHKVTEMGQEVTMRCQPILGHNTVFWYRQTMMQGLELLAYFRNRAPLDDSGMPKDRFSAEMPDATLATLKIQPSEPRDSAVYFCASGLVLRTLHGELFFGEGSRLTVL.

This rearrangement joins TRBV5-1 to TRBJ2-2, with TRBD2 matching 11 bases. CDR1 SGHRS and CDR2 YFSETQ come from the germline V gene. This CDR3 contains 15 residues. With 6 bases clipped from V and 4 bases from J, the junction kept 5 bases outside the gene matches. The CDR3 is CASNLLAGATGELFF. CDR3 sequence (DNA): TGCGCCAGCAACCTACTAGCGGGGGCCACCGGGGAGCTGTTTTTT.

The chain joins TRBV7-9 to TRBJ1-5, with D tentatively TRBD1 (6 bases). The CDR3 loop spans 15 amino acids. Germline CDR1 SEHNR, CDR2 FQNEAQ (reference sequence). V gave up 0 bases and J gave up 5 bases, with 11 bases separating them. In DNA, the CDR3 is TGTGCCAGCAGCTTAGCCCAGGGGTGGGATCAGCCCCAGCATTTT. As protein: CASSLAQGWDQPQHF.

This rearrangement joins TRBV11-1 to TRBJ2-7; 10 bases are shared with TRBD1. The germline CDR1 and CDR2 sequences are SGHAT and FQDESV (reference sequence). This CDR3 region has 14 residues. V shed 7 bases and J 2 bases; nucleotides not matched to a gene: 5. The CDR3 here is CASNPGTGAYEQYF. In DNA, the CDR3 is TGTGCCAGCAACCCCGGGACAGGGGCCTACGAGCAGTACTTC. Full variable domain (remainder filled in from reference TRBV11-1 and TRBJ2-7): EAEVAQSPRYKITEKSQAVAFWCDPISGHATLYWYRQILGQGPELLVQFQDESVVDDSQLPKDRFSAERLKGVDSTLKIQPAELGDSAMYLCASNPGTGAYEQYFGPGTRLTVT.